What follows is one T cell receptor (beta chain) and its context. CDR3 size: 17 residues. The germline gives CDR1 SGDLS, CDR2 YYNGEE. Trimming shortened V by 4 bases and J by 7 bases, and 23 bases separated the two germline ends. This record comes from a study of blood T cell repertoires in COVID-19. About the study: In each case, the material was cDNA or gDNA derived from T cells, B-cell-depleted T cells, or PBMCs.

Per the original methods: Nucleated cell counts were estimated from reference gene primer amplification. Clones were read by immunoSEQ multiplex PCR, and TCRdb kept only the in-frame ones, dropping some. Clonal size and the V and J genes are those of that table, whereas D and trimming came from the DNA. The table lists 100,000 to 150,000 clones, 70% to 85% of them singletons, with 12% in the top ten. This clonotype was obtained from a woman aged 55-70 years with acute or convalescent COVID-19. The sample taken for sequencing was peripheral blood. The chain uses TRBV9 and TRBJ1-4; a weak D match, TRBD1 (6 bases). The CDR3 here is CASSPDLGRGRAEKLFF. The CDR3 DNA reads TGTGCCAGCAGCCCAGACCTCGGCAGGGGCAGGGCTGAAAAACTGTTTTTT. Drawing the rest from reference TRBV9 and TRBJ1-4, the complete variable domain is DSGVTQTPKHLITATGQRVTLRCSPRSGDLSVYWYQQSLDQGLQFLIQYYNGEERAKGNILERFSAQQFPDLHSELNLSSLELGDSALYFCASSPDLGRGRAEKLFFGSGTQLSVL.